The clone carrying this T cell receptor beta chain was seen a handful of times. The antigen is unknown. As every portion of the isolated RNA was reverse transcribed, the sequencing read expressed TCRB transcripts. Data came from immunoSEQ multiplex PCR; TCRdb stores just in-frame clones and leaves some out. The sample has roughly 150,000 clones; roughly 60% are singletons. Germline CDR1 is SGHAT and CDR2 is FQNNGV. CDR3 length: 15 residues. The V end was cut by 5 bases, the J end by 7 bases, with 18 bases between. This sample is part of a study of beta chain features in type 1 diabetes. Overall study results and limits: Moderate but significant shortening of TCRB CDR3s was recorded in all four CD4+ subsets from Type 1 diabetes patients. Naive, central memory and Treg TCRB repertoires seemed to resemble each other more closely in patients than they did in healthy donors.

Sequencing was done on a sample of naive CD4+ T cells from blood. The V and J genes are TRBV11-2 and TRBJ2-1; D unclear. The TCR was taken from a man aged 25 to 45 with type 1 diabetes. CDR3 in amino acids: CASSPTTFGRNEQFF. The CDR3 DNA sequence: TGTGCCAGCAGCCCGACAACGTTTGGACGGAATGAGCAGTTCTTC.